Listed here is a single T cell receptor beta chain. The antigen remains unidentified. This entry belongs to a study of CD8 T cells in Susac syndrome. At the level of the study: Sequencing included Susac syndrome patients, 5 or 6 of them with active disease and roughly 8 in remission.

Findings of the study overall: The authors acknowledged that the study's TCR sequencing and HLA analysis involved relatively few individuals.

The V gene's germline CDR1 is SQVTM and CDR2 ANQGSEA. The CDR3 covers 13 residues. J lost 2 bases, V lost 6 bases, and 6 bases had no gene match. Reverse transcription used about 0.45 to 1 ug RNA and random hexamers. An immunoSEQ multiplex PCR generated amplified TCR beta CDR3 products spanning 54 Vbeta and 13 Jbeta. One entry per CDR3 protein results from TCRdb running MiXCR on the immunoSEQ multiplex PCR reads. The sample carries approximately 160,000 distinct CDR3 sequences, approximately 94% recorded once. This chain joins TRBV29-1 and TRBJ2-5; TRBD2 matches 7 bases. Sequencing was done on a sample of CD4+ T cells from PBMCs. The receptor was derived from a human donor with Susac syndrome. CDR3 nucleotides: TGCAGCGTGGGGAGGGACGGACAAGAGACCCAGTACTTC. This gives the protein CSVGRDGQETQYF.